The clone carrying this T cell receptor (beta chain) showed up many times. Antigen: not known. The data originate from a study of early T cells in non-severe SARS-CoV-2 infection. Study-wide results and caveats: Clonotype matching in VDJdb favored anti-spike CD8 responses and did not capture private and CD4 specificities.

TCRdb processed the 5' RACE reads anew with MiXCR; each CDR3 protein has one entry. The repertoire holds some 66,000 distinct CDR3 sequences, with approximately 12% as singletons. The J segment lost 5 bases and the V segment lost 6 bases, leaving 0 bases of the junction unmatched. The CDR3 totals 11 residues. CDR1 and CDR2 (germline): SQVTM, ANQGSEA. V is TRBV29-1 and J is TRBJ2-7, with 11 bases fitting TRBD1. The sample was whole blood. The sequence was collected from an adult who was a healthcare worker with PCR-confirmed SARS-CoV-2 infection or an uninfected control (not recorded which). CDR3 coding DNA: TGCAGCGTGGACAGGGGGCACGAGCAGTACTTC. Residues: CSVDRGHEQYF.